Listed here are 27 T cell receptor beta chains from one sample, sequenced in a study of T cells in Graves' hyperthyroidism and ophthalmopathy. TCR beta CDR3 sequences were amplified from RNA transcripts. The HTBI primer set drove a first-round RT-PCR of the TCR CDR3. One entry per CDR3 protein, called by TCRdb with MiXCR from the multiplex PCR reads. The data show 640,000 or so distinct CDR3 sequences, roughly 14% seen once. The sequencing input was blood. The source is a woman aged 40 to 49 with Graves' ophthalmopathy.

This sequence joins TRBV19 and TRBJ2-3; 8 nucleotides line up with TRBD2. Germline V gene lookup returns CDR1 LNHDA and CDR2 SQIVND (reference sequence). J was trimmed by 0 bases and V by 6 bases; bases with no gene match: 5. This CDR3 is 15 amino acids long. CDR3 nucleotides: TGTGCCAGTAGCAGACAGCGGGAGAGCACAGATACGCAGTATTTT. The encoded protein is CASSRQRESTDTQYF.

V usage is TRBV7-2 and J usage is TRBJ1-1; 8 bases map to TRBD1. The CDR3 spans 15 residues. Germline CDR1 reads SGHTA; CDR2 reads FQGNSA. Trimming took 5 bases from V and 5 from J; bases not matched to a gene: 10. CDR3 coding DNA: TGTGCCAGCAGCGGGCAGGGGGCCCTGAGTACTGAAGCTTTCTTT. Its protein product is CASSGQGALSTEAFF.

This clonotype was observed at least ten times. This CDR3 reads CASSNPTVATQYF. Written as DNA, the CDR3 is TGTGCCAGCAGTAACCCGACAGTCGCGACCCAGTACTTC. The chain recombines TRBV6-2 or TRBV6-3 with TRBJ2-5, with a possible D match to TRBD1 (5 bases). The CDR3 spans 13 residues. Germline loops: CDR1 MNHEY, CDR2 SVGEGT. Trimming removed 5 bases from V and 7 bases from J, with 14 bases in between.

The rearrangement uses TRBV30 and TRBJ2-4; D might be TRBD1 or TRBD2, each matching 5 bases. Trimming shortened V by 6 bases and J by 2 bases, and 14 bases separated the two germline ends. The CDR3 length is 14 residues. In germline, CDR1 is GTSNPN, CDR2 SVGIG (reference sequence). CDR3 amino acids: CACQTRDPKNIQYF. For the CDR3, the DNA is TGTGCCTGTCAGACCAGGGACCCCAAAAACATTCAGTACTTC.

This chain uses TRBV7-2 with TRBJ1-2; D ambiguous. V dropped 7 bases and J dropped 6 bases, with 18 bases sitting between them. Per germline, CDR1 SGHTA and CDR2 FQGNSA. The CDR3 runs to 14 residues. The CDR3, as DNA: TGTGCCAGCACCATACCGACTGGATCAGATGGCTACACCTTC. Its protein product is CASTIPTGSDGYTF.

This chain connects TRBV12-3 or TRBV12-4 to TRBJ2-2, with D perhaps matching TRBD1 (6 bases). With 6 bases removed from V and 3 bases from J, the gap between germline ends came to 11 bases. The CDR3 is 14 amino acids. This CDR3 reads CASRLNRDTGELFF. The CDR3 DNA reads as TGTGCCAGCAGGCTCAACAGGGACACCGGGGAGCTGTTTTTT.

V is TRBV7-9 and J is TRBJ1-1, with TRBD1 as a possible D gene (6 bases). Per the germline V gene, CDR1 is SEHNR and CDR2 is FQNEAQ (reference sequence). CDR3 length: 13 residues. Trimming stripped 5 bases from V and 7 bases from J, with 14 bases between. The CDR3 loop is CASSLPDSHEAFF. CDR3 nucleotide sequence: TGTGCCAGCAGCCTCCCGGACAGTCATGAAGCTTTCTTT.

This clonotype was counted only a few times. This rearrangement joins TRBV19 to TRBJ2-2, with D possibly being TRBD1 (6 bases). Germline V gene lookup returns CDR1 LNHDA and CDR2 SQIVND (reference sequence). The CDR3 covers 13 residues. Trimming took 9 bases from V and 6 from J, leaving 14 bases between them. CDR3 DNA sequence: TGTGCCAGCCAACAGGGAACCGCCGGGGAGCTGTTTTTT. Residues: CASQQGTAGELFF.

This clonotype has more than one count but fewer than ten. Its ends do not fully match the called genes, so a read error is possible. The chain has TRBV7-6 and TRBJ2-2; the D gene could be TRBD1 or TRBD2 (5 bases each). This CDR3 is built from 14 residues. Germline V lookup: CDR1 SGHVS, CDR2 FNYEAQ. As DNA, the CDR3 is TGTGCCAGCAGCTCAGAGGGGAACGCCGGGGAGCTGTTTTTT. This gives the protein CASSSEGNAGELFF.

In its sample, this clonotype was seen a few times. The rearrangement uses TRBV2 and TRBJ2-2; D is possibly TRBD1 or TRBD2 (5 bases each). Germline CDR1 and CDR2: SNHLY and FYNNEI. V lost 0 bases and J lost 4, with 12 bases in between. The CDR3 has 16 amino acids. The CDR3 nucleotides are TGTGCCAGCAGTGAAGCTTCACGAGGGGTCACCGGGGAGCTGTTTTTT. Its translation is CASSEASRGVTGELFF.

Ten or more counts support this clonotype. The chain is built from TRBV27 and TRBJ2-5, with 8 bases aligning to TRBD1. Germline values: CDR1 MNHEY, CDR2 SMNVEV (reference sequence). The CDR3 has 15 amino acids. Trimming cost V 5 bases and J 3 bases; bases outside gene matches: 8. The DNA for the CDR3 is TGTGCCAGCAGTCCCGCCCGGACAGGGAAAGAGACCCAGTACTTC. Protein: CASSPARTGKETQYF.

This clonotype was found many times. The CDR3 DNA follows: TGTGCCAGCCCCAGGGGGCTCGAGCAGTACTTC. It yields the protein CASPRGLEQYF. The V gene is TRBV6-5, the J gene TRBJ2-7; 8 nucleotides match TRBD1. Germline lookup yields CDR1 MNHEY and CDR2 SVGAGI. V lost 8 bases, J lost 6 bases, and 3 bases stayed unmatched. This CDR3 comprises 11 residues.

This clonotype was seen at least ten times. The gene calls are TRBV7-9 and TRBJ2-7, with TRBD2 as a possible D gene (5 bases). V gave up 4 bases and J gave up 6 bases, with 13 bases separating them. Germline assignment: CDR1 SEHNR and CDR2 FQNEAQ (reference sequence). This CDR3 comprises 13 residues. CDR3 sequence: CASSSDFASEQYF. The CDR3 coding sequence is TGTGCCAGCAGCTCGGACTTCGCTAGCGAGCAGTACTTC.

This sequence joins TRBV10-3 and TRBJ2-2, with 8 nucleotides matching TRBD2. V lost 6 bases to trimming and J lost 5 bases; unmatched junction nucleotides: 5. CDR1 and CDR2 (germline): ENHRY, SYGVKD. This CDR3 contains 14 residues. The CDR3 region has the DNA TGTGCCATCAGACCAGCGGGAGAAACCGGGGAGCTGTTTTTT. Residues: CAIRPAGETGELFF.

The genes are TRBV18 and TRBJ2-7, with D possibly called TRBD1 or TRBD2 (6 bases each). This CDR3 contains 16 residues. The ends were cut back, 6 bases at V and 4 bases at J, with 22 bases in the middle. In germline, CDR1 is KGHSH, CDR2 LQKENI. DNA of the CDR3: TGTGCCAGCTCTCCTCTCTTGGGGGGCTCATTGTACGAGCAGTACTTC. It encodes CASSPLLGGSLYEQYF.

The V call is TRBV6-1, the J call TRBJ2-7, with 7 bases lining up with TRBD1. Germline trimming cut 5 bases from V and 3 bases from J; bases unmatched to any gene: 7. CDR1 MNHNS and CDR2 SASEGT come from the germline V gene. The CDR3 consists of 14 residues. Written as DNA, the CDR3 is TGTGCCAGCAGTACCCCGGGGACAGTCTACGAGCAGTACTTC. Its protein is CASSTPGTVYEQYF.

This clonotype was seen repeatedly, ten times or more. This chain connects TRBV6-2 or TRBV6-3 to TRBJ1-1; D unresolved. This CDR3 spans 15 amino acids. Germline CDR1 is MNHEY and CDR2 is SVGEGT. Deletions cut 6 bases from V and 7 bases from J, with 21 bases between. The CDR3 spells CASRRLTYEGIEAFF. The CDR3 region has the DNA TGTGCCAGCAGGCGTCTAACATACGAGGGCATTGAAGCTTTCTTT.

The chain carries TRBV13 and TRBJ2-5; 7 bases align to TRBD1. The CDR3 sequence is 14 residues long. Germline CDR1 and CDR2: PRHDT and FYEKMQ (reference sequence). The V and J ends lost 6 bases and 5 bases, in that order; junction bases with no gene match: 9. The CDR3 here is CASSSMTGWETQYF. The CDR3 region has the DNA TGTGCCAGCAGTTCGATGACAGGGTGGGAGACCCAGTACTTC.

Ten or more counts support this clonotype. The rearrangement uses TRBV5-1 and TRBJ2-2; D is uncertain. Trimming took off 5 bases at V and 3 bases at J, with 8 bases between the two ends. Germline V gene data show CDR1 as SGHRS and CDR2 as YFSETQ. The CDR3 is made up of 13 amino acids. The CDR3 DNA follows: TGCGCCAGCAGGTGGATCGACACCGGGGAGCTGTTTTTT. Protein: CASRWIDTGELFF.

This clonotype was recorded many times. The rearrangement links TRBV20-1 to TRBJ2-7; D gene ambiguous. With 4 bases removed from V and 0 bases from J, the gap between germline ends came to 7 bases. Germline V gives CDR1 DFQATT, CDR2 SNEGSKA (reference sequence). The length of the CDR3 is 12 residues. The CDR3 protein is CSAMSSSYEQYF. The DNA of the CDR3 is TGCAGTGCTATGTCCAGCTCCTACGAGCAGTACTTC.

This clonotype has only a few counts. The CDR3 protein is CARAGISGNTIYF. The CDR3 nucleotides are TGTGCCAGGGCAGGGATCTCTGGAAACACCATATATTTT. The V and J genes are TRBV2 and TRBJ1-3; D perhaps matches TRBD1 (5 bases). Trimming removed 9 bases from V and 0 bases from J, with 9 bases in between. Germline V gives CDR1 SNHLY, CDR2 FYNNEI. The CDR3 loop spans 13 amino acids.

This clonotype appeared many times. The chain carries TRBV7-9 and TRBJ1-1, with D perhaps TRBD1 (6 bases). CDR3 length: 15 amino acids. The germline V gene encodes CDR1 SEHNR and CDR2 FQNEAQ (reference sequence). V lost 1 base to trimming and J lost 1 base, with 10 bases between them. The CDR3: CASSLVLTGNTEAFF. The CDR3 nucleotides are TGTGCCAGCAGCTTAGTTCTGACAGGGAACACTGAAGCTTTCTTT.

The table lists this clonotype with a few counts. The J gene is TRBJ2-2, the V gene TRBV19; D may correspond to TRBD1 or TRBD2 (5 bases each). CDR3 length: 15 residues. Germline values: CDR1 LNHDA, CDR2 SQIVND (reference sequence). With 5 bases removed from V and 6 bases from J, the gap between germline ends came to 16 bases. The DNA for the CDR3 is TGTGCCAGTAGTTCTCAGGGACCGTTGGCCGGGGAGCTGTTTTTT. As protein: CASSSQGPLAGELFF. Supplemented by reference TRBV19 and TRBJ2-2, the full variable domain reads DGGITQSPKYLFRKEGQNVTLSCEQNLNHDAMYWYRQDPGQGLRLIYYSQIVNDFQKGDIAEGYSVSREKKESFPLTVTSAQKNPTAFYLCASSSQGPLAGELFFGEGSRLTVL.

This clonotype was observed at least ten times. The rearrangement joins TRBV6-5 to TRBJ1-3, with TRBD1 identical over 8 bases. CDR1 MNHEY and CDR2 SVGAGI come from the germline V gene. V gave up 6 bases and J gave up 6 bases; unmatched junction bases: 10. This CDR3 is 15 amino acids long. The CDR3, as DNA: TGTGCCAGCAGATACAGGGGGAAACGTGAAAACACCATATATTTT. Its protein product is CASRYRGKRENTIYF.

There are many counts of this clonotype. The J gene is TRBJ2-7, the V gene TRBV4-1; no reliable D call. V gave up 1 base and J gave up 0 bases, with 7 bases separating them. Germline CDR1 MGHRA, CDR2 YSYEKL. The CDR3 runs 14 residues. CDR3 residues: CASSQGRFSYEQYF. The CDR3 DNA is TGCGCCAGCAGCCAAGGAAGGTTCTCCTACGAGCAGTACTTC.

This clonotype was found many times. The chain couples TRBV20-1 to TRBJ1-2; no clear D. This CDR3 region has 12 residues. The germline V and J ends were trimmed by 2 bases and 4 bases, with 8 bases remaining between them. Germline V gives CDR1 DFQATT, CDR2 SNEGSKA (reference sequence). Here the CDR3 DNA reads TGCAGTGCTAGACAGGACCCCTATGGCTACACCTTC. Translating it yields CSARQDPYGYTF.

This chain joins TRBV10-3 and TRBJ2-5; 8 bases are a match to TRBD2. The CDR3 has 14 residues. V lost 6 bases, J lost 4 bases, and 7 bases stayed unmatched. Germline assignment: CDR1 ENHRY and CDR2 SYGVKD. The CDR3 loop reads CAISKAGAGETQYF. Written as DNA, the CDR3 is TGTGCCATCAGCAAAGCGGGAGCAGGAGAGACCCAGTACTTC.